Presented here are 7 T cell receptor beta chains from one specimen sequenced in a study of PD-L1 blockade in urothelial cancer. Specified time point: pretreatment peripheral blood. Clones were read by immunoSEQ multiplex PCR, and TCRdb kept only the in-frame ones, dropping some. The sample lists 60,000 or so clones; roughly 87% were seen once. This sample comprised PBMCs, obtained around atezolizumab (anti-PD-L1) treatment. The origin of the receptors is a man between 65 and 80 years old with urothelial cancer.

In nucleotides, the CDR3 is TGTGCCAGCAGTTACGGGACTAGCGGTCAAGAGACCCAGTACTTC. Protein sequence: CASSYGTSGQETQYF. The chain uses TRBV6-5 and TRBJ2-5; the match to TRBD2 covers 11 bases. Germline-derived CDR1 and CDR2 are MNHEY and SVGAGI. CDR3 size: 15 residues. The ends lost 2 bases at V and 2 bases at J; junction bases unmatched: 1.

This clone occurred a few times. The chain recombines TRBV2 with TRBJ1-4; D unresolved. CDR3 length: 14 residues. Germline V gene lookup returns CDR1 SNHLY and CDR2 FYNNEI. The V end was cut by 7 bases, the J end by 6 bases, with 15 bases between. The CDR3 loop is CASTQVLMDEKLFF. The CDR3 DNA reads as TGTGCCAGCACCCAGGTGTTGATGGATGAAAAACTGTTTTTT. Based on the CDR3 plus reference TRBV2 and TRBJ1-4, the full variable domain is EPEVTQTPSHQVTQMGQEVILRCVPISNHLYFYWYRQILGQKVEFLVSFYNNEISEKSEIFDDQFSVERPDGSNFTLKIRSTKLEDSAMYFCASTQVLMDEKLFFGSGTQLSVL.

DNA for the CDR3: TGTGCCAGCAGTCCCGACAGGGGGCTGAACACCGGGGAGCTGTTTTTT. It specifies CASSPDRGLNTGELFF. The J gene is TRBJ2-2, the V gene TRBV7-7; 10 bases agree with TRBD1. The V and J ends lost 6 bases and 1 base, in that order; junction bases with no gene match: 5. The CDR3 is 16 amino acids. Germline V lookup: CDR1 SSHAT, CDR2 FNYEAQ (reference sequence).

The V gene is TRBV28, the J gene TRBJ2-3; D remains ambiguous. The germline V gene has CDR1 MDHEN and CDR2 SYDVKM. V lost 6 bases and J 5 bases, leaving 9 bases between the germline ends. The CDR3 is 12 residues long. This CDR3 is CASRFGGDTQYF. Here the CDR3 DNA reads TGTGCCAGCAGATTCGGCGGAGATACGCAGTATTTT.

This clone was recorded only once. The V and J genes are TRBV2 and TRBJ1-4; tentatively, D is TRBD1 (6 bases). CDR3 length equals 13 residues. Per germline, CDR1 SNHLY and CDR2 FYNNEI. With 6 bases removed from V and 7 bases from J, the gap between germline ends came to 12 bases. CDR3 amino acids: CASRTGSGEKLFF. The CDR3 DNA follows: TGTGCCAGCAGAACAGGGTCGGGTGAAAAACTGTTTTTT.

This clone was found once. V gene TRBV10-2 combines with J gene TRBJ2-2, with 12 positions matching TRBD1. Germline loops: CDR1 WSHSY, CDR2 SAAADI. Unmatched junction bases numbered 2, after V lost 6 bases and J lost 6 bases. CDR3 length: 14 amino acids. CDR3: CASRGDRGPGELFF. The DNA for the CDR3 is TGCGCCAGCAGGGGGGACAGGGGGCCCGGGGAGCTGTTTTTT.

V gene TRBV19 combines with J gene TRBJ1-5, with TRBD1 as a possible D gene (6 bases). The CDR3 sequence is 13 residues long. The V and J ends lost 10 bases and 0 bases respectively, with 10 bases between them. Germline values: CDR1 LNHDA, CDR2 SQIVND (reference sequence). CDR3 coding DNA: TGTGCCACCAGGGGTTATAGCAATCAGCCCCAGCATTTT. Amino acids: CATRGYSNQPQHF.